This TCR beta chain was sequenced during a study of persistence of HIV-infected CD4 T cells. Sequencing used immunoSEQ version 4 in survey mode. Genomic DNA was diluted to around 10 ng/uL, up to 1 ug per sample. Some clones are missing from TCRdb's copy, which holds only in-frame ones; the method was immunoSEQ multiplex PCR. The sample comprises about 45,000 clones, over 80% of which are singletons, and around 3.4% rests with the top ten. Anti-CD3/anti-CD28 beads served as a nonspecific positive control stimulus. Sorting of responding CD4+ T cells relied on upregulated CD40 ligand together with CD69. Concerning this clone: Antigen unknown.

Trimming took off 7 bases at V and 3 bases at J, with 21 bases between the two ends. The germline CDR1 and CDR2 sequences are LNHDA and SQIVND (reference sequence). The CDR3 length is 17 residues. This TCR came from an adult woman with HIV who was CMV-seropositive. The sequencing used CD4+ T cells sorted from PBMCs after approximately 19-hour stimulation, collected from a patient who received antiretroviral therapy. This chain uses TRBV19 with TRBJ1-4, with D perhaps matching TRBD1 (5 bases). The DNA for the CDR3 is TGTGCCAGTACCCCGGAGGGCAGGGCGGCAGCTAATGAAAAACTGTTTTTT. It encodes CASTPEGRAAANEKLFF.